This T cell receptor beta chain came from a study of OX40 agonist ivuxolimab in advanced cancers. Looking at the study overall: Patients were dosed with the agonistic anti-OX40 (CD134) antibody ivuxolimab. Participants averaged approximately 65 years of age (range 23 to 79) and were 82.7% male.

Data came from immunoSEQ multiplex PCR; TCRdb stores just in-frame clones and leaves some out. The repertoire has approximately 53,000 clones, 85% to 95% of them found once; the top ten carry roughly a quarter. Comment on this clone: Its antigen is unknown.

Study outcomes and limitations: No antigen was identified for the clonally expanded peripheral T cells. Dose levels from 0.1 to 3.0 mg/kg saw CD4+ and CD8+ blood T cells expand clonally by week 6.

CDR1 MDHEN and CDR2 SYDVKM come from the germline V gene. V lost 10 bases and J lost 4, with 11 bases in between. This CDR3 is 12 amino acids long. This chain links TRBV28 with TRBJ1-3, with D possibly being TRBD1 (5 bases). The specimen was CD4+ or CD8+ T cells sorted from blood, collected in a trial of the OX40 agonist ivuxolimab. The sequence derives from an adult with an advanced solid tumor such as melanoma, head and neck, liver or kidney cancer. CDR3 residues: CATSRGGNTIYF. CDR3 coding DNA: TGTGCCACCTCAAGGGGCGGAAACACCATATATTTT. Full variable domain (remainder filled in from reference TRBV28 and TRBJ1-3): DVKVTQSSRYLVKRTGEKVFLECVQDMDHENMFWYRQDPGLGLRLIYFSYDVKMKEKGDIPEGYSVSREKKERFSLILESASTNQTSMYLCATSRGGNTIYFGEGSWLTVV.